This paragraph covers one TCR beta chain sequence. The data originate from a study of blood T cell repertoires in COVID-19. The wider study: Samples taken during acute and convalescent COVID-19 were collected in the United States, Italy and Spain. PBMCs, B-cell-depleted T cells, or T cells provided the cDNA or gDNA that made up the material.

Germline V gives CDR1 SGHRS, CDR2 YFSETQ. Trimming pared 7 bases from V and 4 bases from J, leaving 18 bases between. This CDR3 has 15 amino acids. Per the original data handling: Counts of nucleated cells, estimated from reference gene primer amplification, were obtained. Libraries were prepared by immunoSEQ multiplex PCR; TCRdb keeps only in-frame clonotypes and omits some of them. The DNA was the basis for D and trimming; V, J and clone size are from that table. This sample has some 170,000 clones; roughly 87% occur once, and the top ten carry roughly 1.6%. The sample consisted of peripheral blood. The chain joins TRBV5-1 to TRBJ1-5; TRBD1 is a possible D gene (5 bases). This TCR was sampled from a woman aged 50 to 60 with acute or convalescent COVID-19. DNA for the CDR3: TGCGCCAGCTCCATGGGGGGAGACCAAAATCAGCCCCAGCATTTT. Its translation is CASSMGGDQNQPQHF.